Sequencing of this TCR beta chain was carried out in a study of T-cell memory formation after mild COVID-19. Turning to the study itself: Among the donors, TCR clusters were largely specific to each donor.

With 6 bases removed from V and 1 base from J, the gap between germline ends came to 9 bases. The CDR3 is 12 amino acids. CDR1 and CDR2 (germline): DFQATT, SNEGSKA (reference sequence). 5'RACE, which relied on constant-segment primers, yielded TCR alpha and TCR beta cDNA libraries carrying sample barcodes and UMIs. Using its own MiXCR run on the 5' RACE reads, TCRdb lists one record per CDR3 protein. The table has some 300,000 distinct CDR3 sequences, roughly a fifth seen once. This clonotype occurred a few times. The target antigen is unknown. Points from the study as a whole: The study detected some responding clones in pre-infection memory, suggesting cross-reactive memory joined.

The specimen sequenced was PBMCs or a T cell subset sorted from them (not recorded which). The V and J genes are TRBV20-1 and TRBJ1-1, with D unresolved. The sequence came from a man in his late teens or twenties who had mild COVID-19 (a few samples of this study predate the infection). Cell type and time point are not known. The CDR3 region is CSAEGRNTEAFF. The CDR3, as DNA: TGCAGTGCAGAAGGACGGAACACTGAAGCTTTCTTT.